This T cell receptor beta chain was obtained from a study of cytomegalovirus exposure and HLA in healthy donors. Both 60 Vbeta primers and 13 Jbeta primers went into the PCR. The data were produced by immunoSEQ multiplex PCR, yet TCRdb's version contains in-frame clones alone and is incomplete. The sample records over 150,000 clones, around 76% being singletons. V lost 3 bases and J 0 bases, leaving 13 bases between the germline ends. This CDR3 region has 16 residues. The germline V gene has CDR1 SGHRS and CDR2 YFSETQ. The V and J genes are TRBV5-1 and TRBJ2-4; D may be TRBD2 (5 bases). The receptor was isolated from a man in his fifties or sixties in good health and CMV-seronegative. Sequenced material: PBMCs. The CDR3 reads CASSSGEGLAKNIQYF. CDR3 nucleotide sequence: TGCGCCAGCAGCTCTGGAGAAGGACTAGCCAAAAACATTCAGTACTTC.